This entry lists 7 T cell receptor beta chains sequenced from one sample in a study of T cell changes during pregnancy in multiple sclerosis. The repertoire was sequenced with immunoSEQ multiplex PCR; TCRdb's copy has only in-frame clones and lacks some. The sample yields under 70,000 clones, about 92% seen once. The sample in question was CD4+ T cells from peripheral blood mononuclear cells, obtained after pregnancy. The receptors here all came from a female donor with multiple sclerosis, enrolled in a pregnancy study.

The chain combines TRBV16 with TRBJ1-6; 9 bases line up with TRBD1. The germline V gene has CDR1 KGHSY and CDR2 FQNENV. This CDR3 comprises 16 residues. Unmatched junction bases numbered 5, after V lost 4 bases and J lost 4 bases. CDR3 DNA: TGTGCCAGCAGCCCCTCAGGACAGGGGTATAATTCACCCCTCCACTTT. Its protein is CASSPSGQGYNSPLHF. Supplemented by reference TRBV16 and TRBJ1-6, the full variable domain reads GEEVAQTPKHLVRGEGQKAKLYCAPIKGHSYVFWYQQVLKNEFKFLISFQNENVFDETGMPKERFSAKCLPNSPCSLEIQATKLEDSAVYFCASSPSGQGYNSPLHFGNGTRLTVT.

In this sample, this clone turned up once. J is TRBJ2-1 and V is TRBV4-2; the match to TRBD2 covers 12 bases. In germline, CDR1 is LGHNA, CDR2 YNFKEQ. The CDR3 is 18 amino acids. V lost 1 base, J lost 3 bases, and 7 bases stayed unmatched. Here the CDR3 DNA reads TGTGCCAGCAGCCAAGTTAGGCTAGCGGGGGGGGACTACAATGAGCAGTTCTTC. Residues: CASSQVRLAGGDYNEQFF.

The DNA for the CDR3 is TGTGCCAGCAGTCTCAGACAGGGCGGTTTGAACACTGAAGCTTTCTTT. Its translation: CASSLRQGGLNTEAFF. V and J are TRBV27 and TRBJ1-1; TRBD1 matches at 7 bases. Germline trimming cut 5 bases from V and 0 bases from J; bases unmatched to any gene: 9. This CDR3 spans 16 amino acids. Germline CDR1 and CDR2: MNHEY and SMNVEV (reference sequence).

The V and J genes are TRBV7-9 and TRBJ2-1, with TRBD1 matching over 9 bases. The germline V gene has CDR1 SEHNR and CDR2 FQNEAQ (reference sequence). V dropped 6 bases and J dropped 8; count of bases not matched to a gene: 5. The CDR3 totals 13 residues. The CDR3 loop is CASRQGARYEQFF. The CDR3 coding sequence is TGTGCCAGCAGACAGGGGGCGCGATATGAGCAGTTCTTC.

The chain carries TRBV5-1 and TRBJ2-5; the match to TRBD2 covers 8 bases. The junction had 4 bases not matched to a gene; V was cut back by 0 bases and J by 0 bases. The CDR3 totals 16 residues. Germline V lookup: CDR1 SGHRS, CDR2 YFSETQ. This CDR3 reads CASSLERGGYQETQYF. The CDR3 coding sequence is TGCGCCAGCAGCTTGGAACGCGGGGGGTACCAAGAGACCCAGTACTTC.

V usage is TRBV30 and J usage is TRBJ2-5, with 7 bases matching TRBD2. Germline CDR1 and CDR2: GTSNPN and SVGIG (reference sequence). J lost 1 base, V lost 0 bases, and 2 bases had no gene match. The CDR3 has 14 amino acids. In DNA, the CDR3 is TGTGCCTGGAGTGTACGCGGGGGCCAAGAGACCCAGTACTTC. Encoded protein: CAWSVRGGQETQYF.

V usage is TRBV2 and J usage is TRBJ2-7, with D possibly being TRBD2 (5 bases). The CDR3 length is 15 residues. Trimming took off 3 bases at V and 3 bases at J, with 15 bases between the two ends. Looked up from germline, CDR1 is SNHLY and CDR2 is FYNNEI. CDR3 bases: TGTGCCAGCAGTGAGTCCTGGGAGATCAACTACGAGCAGTACTTC. Protein product: CASSESWEINYEQYF.